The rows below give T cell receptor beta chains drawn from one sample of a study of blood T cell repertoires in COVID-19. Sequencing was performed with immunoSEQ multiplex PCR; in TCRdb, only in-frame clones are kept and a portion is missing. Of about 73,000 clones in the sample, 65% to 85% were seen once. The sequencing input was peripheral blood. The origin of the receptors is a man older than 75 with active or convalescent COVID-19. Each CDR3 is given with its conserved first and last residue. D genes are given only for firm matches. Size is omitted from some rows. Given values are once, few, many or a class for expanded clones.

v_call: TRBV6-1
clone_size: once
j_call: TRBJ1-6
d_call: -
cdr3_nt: TGTGCCAGCAGTGAACAGGCGAGCTCCTATAATTCACCCCTCCACTTT
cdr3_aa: CASSEQASSYNSPLHF

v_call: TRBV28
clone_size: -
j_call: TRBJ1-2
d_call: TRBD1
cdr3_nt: TGTGCCAGCAGTACCACAGGGGGCGCGGACTATGGCTACACCTTC
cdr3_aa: CASSTTGGADYGYTF

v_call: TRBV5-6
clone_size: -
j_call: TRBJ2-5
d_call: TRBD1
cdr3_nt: TGTGCCAGCAGCGAGACAGGGGGCAAGGAGGAGACCCAGTACTTC
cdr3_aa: CASSETGGKEETQYF

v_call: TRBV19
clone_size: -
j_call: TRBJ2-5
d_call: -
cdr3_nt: TGTGCCAGTAGTATAGGTGGGAAACAGGGTGAGACCCAGTACTTC
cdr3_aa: CASSIGGKQGETQYF

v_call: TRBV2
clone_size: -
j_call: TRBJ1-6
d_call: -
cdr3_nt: TGTGCCAGCAGCCTACAGGGAAGGAGTGGTTCACCCCTCCACTTT
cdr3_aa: CASSLQGRSGSPLHF

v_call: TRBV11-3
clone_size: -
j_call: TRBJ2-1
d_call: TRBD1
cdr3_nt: TGTGCCAGCAGAAAAGACAGGGATGAGCAGTTCTTC
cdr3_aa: CASRKDRDEQFF

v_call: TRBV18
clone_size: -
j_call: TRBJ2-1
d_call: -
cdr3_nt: TGTGCCAGCTCACCACTAGTAACGGTCGATGAGCAGTTCTTC
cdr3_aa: CASSPLVTVDEQFF

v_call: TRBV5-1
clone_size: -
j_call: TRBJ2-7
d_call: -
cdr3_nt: TGCGCCAGCAGCTTATCAGGGGGGCTTCAGCAGTACTTC
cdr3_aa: CASSLSGGLQQYF

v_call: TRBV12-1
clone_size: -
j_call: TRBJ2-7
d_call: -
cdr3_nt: TGTGCCAGCAGCTTTCGTGAACAGGGGCGAACCTACGAGCAGTACTTC
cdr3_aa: CASSFREQGRTYEQYF

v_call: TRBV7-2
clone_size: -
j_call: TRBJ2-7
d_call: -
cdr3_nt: TGTGCCAGCAGCTTGAGCTCCTACGAGCAGTACTTC
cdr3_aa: CASSLSSYEQYF

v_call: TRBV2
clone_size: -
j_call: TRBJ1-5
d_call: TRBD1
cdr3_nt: TGTGCCAGCAGTTCTCGGACAGGGGAAGATCAGCCCCAGCATTTT
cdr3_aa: CASSSRTGEDQPQHF

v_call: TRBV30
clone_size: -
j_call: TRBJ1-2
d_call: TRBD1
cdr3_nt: TGTGCCTGGGCTACGGACAGGGACTATGGCTACACCTTC
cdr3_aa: CAWATDRDYGYTF

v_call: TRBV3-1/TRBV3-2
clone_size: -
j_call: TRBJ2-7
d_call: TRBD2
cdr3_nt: TGTGCCAGCAGCCTAAGCGGGGGGGCCTGGGAGCAGTACTTC
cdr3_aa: CASSLSGGAWEQYF

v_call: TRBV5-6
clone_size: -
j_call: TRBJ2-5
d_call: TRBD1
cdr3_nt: TGTGCCAGCATTCGACAGGGGGGTCGAGAGACCCAGTACTTC
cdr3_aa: CASIRQGGRETQYF

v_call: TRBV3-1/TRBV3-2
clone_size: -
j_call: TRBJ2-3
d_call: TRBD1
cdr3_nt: TGTGCCAGCAGCCCCCGACAGGGGCGAAGCACAGATACGCAGTATTTT
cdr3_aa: CASSPRQGRSTDTQYF

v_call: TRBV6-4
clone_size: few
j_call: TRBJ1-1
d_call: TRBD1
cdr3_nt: TGTGCCAGCAGTCTGACAGGGGGCGAGACTGAAGCTTTCTTT
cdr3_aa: CASSLTGGETEAFF

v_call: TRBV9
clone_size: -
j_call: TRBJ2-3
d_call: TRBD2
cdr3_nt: TGTGCCAGCAACCGCCTAGCGGATAGCACAGATACGCAGTATTTT
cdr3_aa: CASNRLADSTDTQYF

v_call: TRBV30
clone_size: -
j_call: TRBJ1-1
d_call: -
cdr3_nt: TGTGCCTGGAGTGGCTCGCGAGGGATGAACACTGAAGCTTTCTTT
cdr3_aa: CAWSGSRGMNTEAFF

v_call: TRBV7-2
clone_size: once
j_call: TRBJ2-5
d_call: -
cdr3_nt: TGTGCCAGCAGCTTAAGGCAGGGGGAGACCCAGTACTTC
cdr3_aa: CASSLRQGETQYF

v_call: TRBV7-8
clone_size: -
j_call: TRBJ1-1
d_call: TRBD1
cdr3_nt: TGTGCCAGCAGCTTAGTTTGGGACAGGGGTACTGAAGCTTTCTTT
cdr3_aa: CASSLVWDRGTEAFF

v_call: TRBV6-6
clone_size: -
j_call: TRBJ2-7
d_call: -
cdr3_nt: TGTGCCAGCAGTTACCAGGAATCCTACGAGCAGTACTTC
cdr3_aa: CASSYQESYEQYF

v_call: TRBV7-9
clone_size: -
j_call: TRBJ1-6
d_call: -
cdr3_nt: TGTGCCAGCAGCTTAGTTTCCCAGGGGAATTCACCCCTCCACTTT
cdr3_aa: CASSLVSQGNSPLHF

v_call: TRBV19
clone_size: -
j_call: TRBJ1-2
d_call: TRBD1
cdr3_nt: TGTGCCAGTAGTATGGGACAGGGGGTTCTAAACTATGGCTACACCTTC
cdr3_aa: CASSMGQGVLNYGYTF

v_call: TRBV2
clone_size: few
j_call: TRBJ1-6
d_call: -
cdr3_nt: TGTGCCAGCAGTGGACAAAATAATTCACCCCTCCACTTT
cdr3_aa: CASSGQNNSPLHF

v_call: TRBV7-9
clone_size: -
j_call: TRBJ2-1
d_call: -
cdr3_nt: TGTGCCAGCAGCGTTATATCCGGGGGTAATGAGCAGTTCTTC
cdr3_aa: CASSVISGGNEQFF

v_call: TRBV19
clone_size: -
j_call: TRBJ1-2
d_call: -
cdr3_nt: TGTGCCAGTAGTATAACCGTAGGGGCCGCCGGCTACACCTTC
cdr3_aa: CASSITVGAAGYTF

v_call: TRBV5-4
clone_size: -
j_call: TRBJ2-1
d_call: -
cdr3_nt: TGTGCCAGCAGCCCTGGACACTACAATGAGCAGTTCTTC
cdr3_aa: CASSPGHYNEQFF

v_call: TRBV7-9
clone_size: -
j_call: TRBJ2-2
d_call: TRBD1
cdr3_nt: TGTGCCAGCAGCTTAGCTGGCAGGGGGCTGGCCGGGGAGCTGTTTTTT
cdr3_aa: CASSLAGRGLAGELFF

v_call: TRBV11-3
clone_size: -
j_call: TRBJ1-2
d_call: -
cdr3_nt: TGTGCCAGCAGCTCAGGGAACTTTAACTATGGCTACACCTTC
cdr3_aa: CASSSGNFNYGYTF

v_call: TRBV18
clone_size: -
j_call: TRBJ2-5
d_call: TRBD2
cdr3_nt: TGTGCCAGCTCACCACGAGGCCCTAGCGGGTTTGAGACCCAGTACTTC
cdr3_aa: CASSPRGPSGFETQYF

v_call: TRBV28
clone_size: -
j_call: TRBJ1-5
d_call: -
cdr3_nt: TGTGCCAGCAGTTTATCTTCAGGGTATAATCAGCCCCAGCATTTT
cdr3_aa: CASSLSSGYNQPQHF

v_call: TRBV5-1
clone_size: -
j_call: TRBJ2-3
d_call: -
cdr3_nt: TGCGCCAGCAGCTTGGCTGGCACAGATACGCAGTATTTT
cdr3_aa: CASSLAGTDTQYF

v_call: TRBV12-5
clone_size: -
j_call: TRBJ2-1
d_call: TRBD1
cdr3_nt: TGTGCTAGTGGTTTGGACCGACAGGGCTTTTTTTATGAGCAGTTCTTC
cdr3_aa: CASGLDRQGFFYEQFF

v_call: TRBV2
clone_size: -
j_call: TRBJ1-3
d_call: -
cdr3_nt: TGTGCCAGCAGTCAAGGGAGCTCTGGAAACACCATATATTTT
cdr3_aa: CASSQGSSGNTIYF

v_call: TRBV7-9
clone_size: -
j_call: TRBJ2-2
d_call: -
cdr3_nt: TGTGCCAGCAGCTTACCCCCCGGGAGGAACACCGGGGAGCTGTTTTTT
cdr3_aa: CASSLPPGRNTGELFF

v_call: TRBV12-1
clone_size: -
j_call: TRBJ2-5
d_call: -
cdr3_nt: TGTGCCAGCAGCTTTGCAAGGGGCTGGCTAGCGCTAGAGACCCAGTACTTC
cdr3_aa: CASSFARGWLALETQYF

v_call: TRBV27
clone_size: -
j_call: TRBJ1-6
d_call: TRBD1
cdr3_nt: TGTGCCAGCAGTTTAAAGGGTCGGGGACAGGCCAATTCACCCCTCCACTTT
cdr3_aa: CASSLKGRGQANSPLHF

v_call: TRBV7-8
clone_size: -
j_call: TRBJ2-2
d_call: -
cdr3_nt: TGTGCCAGCAGCTTACCTTGGCGGGGAAACACCGGGGAGCTGTTTTTT
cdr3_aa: CASSLPWRGNTGELFF

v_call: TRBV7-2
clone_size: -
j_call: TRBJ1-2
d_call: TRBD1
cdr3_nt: TGTGCCAGCAGCCCAGACAGGGGGCTTGGCTACACCTTC
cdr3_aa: CASSPDRGLGYTF

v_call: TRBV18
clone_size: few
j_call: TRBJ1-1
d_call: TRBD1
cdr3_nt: TGTGCCAGCTCACAGGGGGCGAACACTGAAGCTTTCTTT
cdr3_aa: CASSQGANTEAFF

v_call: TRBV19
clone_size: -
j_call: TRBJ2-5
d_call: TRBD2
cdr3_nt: TGTGCCAGTAGTCCGCGGACTAGCGGGGTCCAAGAGACCCAGTACTTC
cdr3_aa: CASSPRTSGVQETQYF

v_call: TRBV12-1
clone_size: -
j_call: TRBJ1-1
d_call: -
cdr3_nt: TGTGCCAGCAGCCTGACAGGGGGCGCGGACACTGAAGCTTTCTTT
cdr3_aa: CASSLTGGADTEAFF

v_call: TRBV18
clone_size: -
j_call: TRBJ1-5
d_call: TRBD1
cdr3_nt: TGTGCCAGCTCAGCCGGGACAGGGGGCGCTGGCAATCAGCCCCAGCATTTT
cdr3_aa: CASSAGTGGAGNQPQHF

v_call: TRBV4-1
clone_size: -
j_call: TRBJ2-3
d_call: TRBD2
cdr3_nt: TGCGCCAGCAGCCAAGCGCCTAGCGGGGGGGCAAAAGATACGCAGTATTTT
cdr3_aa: CASSQAPSGGAKDTQYF

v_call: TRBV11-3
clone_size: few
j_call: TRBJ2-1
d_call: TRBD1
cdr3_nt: TGTGCCAGCAGCCCCCGACAGGGGGGATACAATGAGCAGTTCTTC
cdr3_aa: CASSPRQGGYNEQFF

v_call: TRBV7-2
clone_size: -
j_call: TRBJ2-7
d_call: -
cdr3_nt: TGTGCCAGCAGCCCGAATAGACAGGTTCCCGAGCAGTACTTC
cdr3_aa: CASSPNRQVPEQYF

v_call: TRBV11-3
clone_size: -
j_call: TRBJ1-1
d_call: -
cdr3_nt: TGTGCCAGCAGCTTACAATCGGGGGACACTGAAGCTTTCTTT
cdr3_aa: CASSLQSGDTEAFF

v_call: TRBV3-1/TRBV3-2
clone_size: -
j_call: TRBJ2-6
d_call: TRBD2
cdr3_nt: TGTGCCAGCAGCCAACTTCTAGCGGGGGGGACCGGGGCCAACGTCCTGACTTTC
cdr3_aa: CASSQLLAGGTGANVLTF

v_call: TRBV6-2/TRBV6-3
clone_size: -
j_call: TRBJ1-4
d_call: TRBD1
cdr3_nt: TGTGCCAGCAGTTACCCCACGACAGGGGAGACTAATGAAAAACTGTTTTTT
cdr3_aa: CASSYPTTGETNEKLFF